This TCR beta chain was captured by sequencing in a study of Ad26.COV2.S vaccination and SARS-CoV-2 variants. The germline V gene has CDR1 SGHVS and CDR2 FQNEAQ. The germline V and J ends were trimmed by 5 bases and 4 bases, with 12 bases remaining between them. This CDR3 spans 14 amino acids. Assay used: immunoSEQ multiplex PCR; TCRdb lists only in-frame clones, some missing. The sample lists 430,000 or so clones; around 90% were seen once. Treatment indicated: around 19 received Ad26.COV2.S at low or high dose, single or two shots; 5 received placebo; per-sample allocation not given. Sampling occurred on day 63 after the first vaccine or placebo injection.

The J gene is TRBJ1-5, the V gene TRBV7-8; tentative D call: TRBD1 (6 bases). The receptor was derived from a person aged 18-60 years who received the Ad26.COV2.S COVID-19 vaccine or a placebo. The sequencing here drew on peripheral blood, taken in a trial of Ad26.COV2.S vaccine versus placebo. The CDR3 bases are TGTGCCAGCAGCAGCTACAGGGAGAATCAGCCCCAGCATTTT. It codes for CASSSYRENQPQHF. The variable domain in full, with the rest retrieved from reference TRBV7-8 and TRBJ1-5, is GAGVSQSPRYKVAKRGQDVALRCDPISGHVSLFWYQQALGQGPEFLTYFQNEAQLDKSGLPSDRFFAERPEGSVSTLKIQRTQQEDSAVYLCASSSYRENQPQHFGDGTRLSIL.